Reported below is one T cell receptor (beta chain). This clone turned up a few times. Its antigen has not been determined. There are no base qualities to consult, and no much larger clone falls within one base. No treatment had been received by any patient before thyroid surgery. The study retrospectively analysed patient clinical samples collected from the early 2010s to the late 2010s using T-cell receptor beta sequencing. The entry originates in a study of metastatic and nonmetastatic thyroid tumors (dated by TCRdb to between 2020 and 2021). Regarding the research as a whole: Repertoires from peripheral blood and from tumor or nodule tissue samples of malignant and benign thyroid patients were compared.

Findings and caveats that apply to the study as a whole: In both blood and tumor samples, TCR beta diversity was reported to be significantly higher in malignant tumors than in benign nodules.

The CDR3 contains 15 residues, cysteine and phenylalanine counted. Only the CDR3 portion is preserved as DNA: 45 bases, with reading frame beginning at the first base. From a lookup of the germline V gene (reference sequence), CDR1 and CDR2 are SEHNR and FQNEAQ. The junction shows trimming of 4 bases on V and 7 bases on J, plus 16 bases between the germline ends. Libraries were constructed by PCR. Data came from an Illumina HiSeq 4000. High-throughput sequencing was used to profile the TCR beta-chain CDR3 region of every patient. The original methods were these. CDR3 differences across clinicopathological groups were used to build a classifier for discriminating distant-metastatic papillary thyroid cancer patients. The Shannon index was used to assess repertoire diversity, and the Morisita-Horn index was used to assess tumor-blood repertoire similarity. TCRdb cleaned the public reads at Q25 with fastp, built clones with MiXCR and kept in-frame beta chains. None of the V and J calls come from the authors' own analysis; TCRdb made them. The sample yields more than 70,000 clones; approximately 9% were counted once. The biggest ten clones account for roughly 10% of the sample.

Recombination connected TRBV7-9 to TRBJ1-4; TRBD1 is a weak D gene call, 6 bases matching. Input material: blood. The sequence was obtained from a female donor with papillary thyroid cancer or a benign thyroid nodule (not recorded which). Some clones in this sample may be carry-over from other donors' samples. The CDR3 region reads CASSSEDSEFEKLFF. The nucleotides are TGTGCCAGCAGCTCAGAGGACAGTGAATTTGAAAAACTGTTTTTT.